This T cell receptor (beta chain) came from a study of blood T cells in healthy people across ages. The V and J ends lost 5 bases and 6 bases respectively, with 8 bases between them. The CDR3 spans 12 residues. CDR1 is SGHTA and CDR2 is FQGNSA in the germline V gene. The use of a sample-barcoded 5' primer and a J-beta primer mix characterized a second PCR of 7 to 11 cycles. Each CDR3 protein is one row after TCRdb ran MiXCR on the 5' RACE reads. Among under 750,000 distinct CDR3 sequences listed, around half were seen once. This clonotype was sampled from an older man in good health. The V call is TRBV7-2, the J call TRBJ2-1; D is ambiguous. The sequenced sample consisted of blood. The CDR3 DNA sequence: TGTGCCAGCAGCCAGTTCGGCAATGAGCAGTTCTTC. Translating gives CASSQFGNEQFF. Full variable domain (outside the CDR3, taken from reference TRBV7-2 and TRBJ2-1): GAGVSQSPSNKVTEKGKDVELRCDPISGHTALYWYRQSLGQGLEFLIYFQGNSAPDKSGLPSDRFSAERTGGSVSTLTIQRTQQEDSAVYLCASSQFGNEQFFGPGTRLTVL.